The TCR beta chain described here comes from a study of CD4 T cells in relation to SARS-CoV-2 and coronaviruses. For the study at large: Crossreactive spike epitopes shared across donors were mapped to their HLA restriction.

The unexposed donors gave CD4+ T cells in about 2010-2019, prior to COVID-19. CD4+ T cells were isolated from the cells after around 11 days of culture. A word on this clone: The target antigen is unknown.

V shed 4 bases and J 7 bases; nucleotides not matched to a gene: 18. The CDR3 runs to 17 residues. Germline V gene sequence: CDR1 LNHDA, CDR2 SQIVND (reference sequence). The protocol was immunoSEQ multiplex PCR, while the TCRdb copy is restricted to in-frame clones and leaves out a portion. The sample holds roughly 25,000 clones, over 60% seen once. The chain uses TRBV19 and TRBJ2-5; 7 nucleotides line up with TRBD2. The receptor's source is a human donor in good health. The sequencing input was CD4+ T cells from PBMCs, cultured in vitro. The DNA of the CDR3 is TGTGCCAGTAGTAATCCAGGCCTCGGAACGCGGGGGTGGACCCAGTACTTC. This sequence encodes CASSNPGLGTRGWTQYF.